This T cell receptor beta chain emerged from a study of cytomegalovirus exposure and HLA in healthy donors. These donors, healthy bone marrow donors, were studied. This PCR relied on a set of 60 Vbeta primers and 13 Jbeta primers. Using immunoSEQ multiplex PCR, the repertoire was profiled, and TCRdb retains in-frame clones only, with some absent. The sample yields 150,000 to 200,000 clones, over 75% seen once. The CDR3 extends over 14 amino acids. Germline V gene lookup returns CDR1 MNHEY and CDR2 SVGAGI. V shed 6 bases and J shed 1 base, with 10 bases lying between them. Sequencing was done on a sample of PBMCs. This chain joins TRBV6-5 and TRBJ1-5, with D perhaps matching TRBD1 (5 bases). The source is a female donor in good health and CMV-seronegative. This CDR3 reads CASSRRQSNQPQHF. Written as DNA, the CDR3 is TGTGCCAGCAGCCGTCGACAGAGCAATCAGCCCCAGCATTTT.